What follows describes a single T cell receptor (beta chain). The data originate from a study of blood T cell repertoires in COVID-19. Study information: Samples of COVID-19 (acute and convalescent) were obtained from the United States, Italy and Spain. T cells, B-cell-depleted T cells, or PBMCs supplied cDNA or gDNA.

Source study methods: For nucleated cells, counts were estimated from reference gene primer amplification. Measured with immunoSEQ multiplex PCR; TCRdb has only the in-frame clones, and not every one. V, J and clone size were drawn from that table, and D and trimming were deduced from the DNA. The sample holds 100,000 to 120,000 clones; around 84% are singletons and the top ten take 10% to 15%. The source is a human donor in a cohort sampled during active COVID-19. The sequenced material came from peripheral blood.

CDR3 sequence (DNA): TGTGCCAGCAGTTTTCGCCTAGGGGGGGCAGGCAATCAGCCCCAGCATTTT. The encoded protein is CASSFRLGGAGNQPQHF. The chain combines TRBV6-2 or TRBV6-3 with TRBJ1-5; perhaps TRBD1 as D (6 bases). Trimming took off 4 bases at V and 2 bases at J, with 18 bases between the two ends. The germline CDR1 and CDR2 sequences are MNHEY and SVGEGT. The length of the CDR3 is 17 residues.